This T cell receptor (beta chain) emerged from a study of identical twins. This clonotype was observed a handful of times. No antigen is known for it. MiXCR, applied by TCRdb to the 5' RACE reads, yields one record per CDR3 protein. The table lists 130,000 to 150,000 distinct CDR3 sequences, under 4.5% of them singletons, with roughly 8% in the top ten. In germline, CDR1 is SGHAT, CDR2 FQDESV (reference sequence). V shed 3 bases and J 0 bases; nucleotides not matched to a gene: 7. CDR3 length: 17 amino acids. Regarding the study as a whole: Invariant populations such as MAIT and iNKT cells could partly muddle zero-insertion analyses. Models predicted less out-of-frame TCR alpha sharing in monozygotic twins than was found.

This clonotype was sampled from a man between 18 and 35 years old in good health. Sequencing was performed on memory T cells sorted from blood. The chain employs TRBV11-1 and TRBJ2-1, with 8 bases matching TRBD1. The DNA for the CDR3 is TGTGCCAGCAGCTTCCCGACAGGGGTGAGCTCCTACAATGAGCAGTTCTTC. This translates into CASSFPTGVSSYNEQFF.